Described below is a single T cell receptor (beta chain) sequence and its context. Which antigen it targets is not known. No much larger clone is present one base from it, and per-base qualities are unavailable. These data come from a study of CD8 T cells in ankylosing spondylitis (dated by TCRdb to about 2017). Looking at the study overall: The study profiled T cell receptor beta repertoires in healthy donors and ankylosing spondylitis patients to find disease-linked TCR variants. In total, the full study cohort was made up of roughly 110 healthy donors and about two dozen ankylosing spondylitis patients. Peripheral blood samples were taken, and synovial fluid was additionally collected from ankylosing spondylitis patients. Summary of the overall study and its limitations: Some TCR beta motif variants had previously been reported in synovial fluid and blood of reactive arthritis patients, which suggested common disease-initiation mechanisms. The disease-linked clones were reported to be significantly enriched in matched synovial fluid samples from ankylosing spondylitis patients. A TCR beta motif of roughly 8 highly homologous amino acid variants appeared characteristic of blood from ankylosing spondylitis patients. In peripheral blood, the disease-linked clones were found at relatively low frequencies and had a CD8+ phenotype.

The instrument was an Illumina HiSeq 2500. Quantitative 5'-RACE with molecular barcodes was the method used to prepare the TCR beta libraries. In the source study's methods: Disease-linked TCR variants were identified with a new computational method built on a probabilistic model of VDJ rearrangement. TCRdb reran the public reads through fastp at Q25 and MiXCR, keeping productive beta chains. Each CDR3 protein appears once, grouped with its most common genes and DNA. TCRdb's processing, not the authors', yielded these V and J calls. Recorded for this sample are about 250,000 distinct CDR3 sequences; under 30% of them occurred a single time. 0.6% to 0.75% of the sample is in the top ten clones. The CDR3 starts with the cysteine, ends with the phenylalanine, and has 11 residues. Just CDR3 DNA is preserved here, 33 bases in frame from base 1. From a lookup of the germline V gene, CDR1 and CDR2 are SNHLY and FYNNEI. V drops 6 bases and J drops 6 bases, leaving 9 bases in between.

This TCR came from a male donor with ankylosing spondylitis or in good health (not recorded which). The sample taken for sequencing was blood, either unsorted or a sorted T cell fraction (not recorded which). The sequence is built from TRBV2 and TRBJ2-7, with no reliable assignment of the D segment. The nucleotide sequence reads as follows: TGTGCCAGCAGGATGAAGAGCGAGCAGTACTTC. This sequence encodes CASRMKSEQYF. Full variable domain (CDR3 extended with the reference TRBV2 and TRBJ2-7 proteins): EPEVTQTPSHQVTQMGQEVILRCVPISNHLYFYWYRQILGQKVEFLVSFYNNEISEKSEIFDDQFSVERPDGSNFTLKIRSTKLEDSAMYFCASRMKSEQYFGPGTRLTVT.